The sequence of this T cell receptor beta chain was determined in a study of regulatory T cells in long-lasting Graves disease. Turning to the study itself: To qualify as persistent, Graves' disease required over 5 years of antithyroid drugs with positive TSH receptor antibodies.

V was shortened by 6 bases and J by 1 base, with 10 bases between the two germline ends. The CDR3 contains 14 residues. The germline V gene has CDR1 MDHEN and CDR2 SYDVKM. Time point described: persistent/refractory GD, antithyroid drugs over 5 years with positive TRAb. Preparation of the TCR library used RNA extracted from PBMCs. Arm-PCR of CDR3 regions and iRepertoire HTBI primers were the basis on which TCR beta libraries were built. TCRdb re-called the multiplex PCR reads through MiXCR, storing one row per CDR3 protein. The repertoire holds roughly 450,000 distinct CDR3 sequences, with roughly 20% as singletons. A note on this clonotype: Its antigen is not known.

General observations from the study: The study examined only peripheral blood, not thyroid tissue.

The input for sequencing was peripheral blood mononuclear cells (PBMCs), taken when the disease was refractory, from a patient treated with antithyroid drugs. The TCR sequence derives from a female donor with Graves disease. This chain links TRBV28 with TRBJ2-1; D unclear. In nucleotides, the CDR3 is TGTGCCAGCAGCCACTACGTTTCCTACAATGAGCAGTTCTTC. Protein: CASSHYVSYNEQFF.